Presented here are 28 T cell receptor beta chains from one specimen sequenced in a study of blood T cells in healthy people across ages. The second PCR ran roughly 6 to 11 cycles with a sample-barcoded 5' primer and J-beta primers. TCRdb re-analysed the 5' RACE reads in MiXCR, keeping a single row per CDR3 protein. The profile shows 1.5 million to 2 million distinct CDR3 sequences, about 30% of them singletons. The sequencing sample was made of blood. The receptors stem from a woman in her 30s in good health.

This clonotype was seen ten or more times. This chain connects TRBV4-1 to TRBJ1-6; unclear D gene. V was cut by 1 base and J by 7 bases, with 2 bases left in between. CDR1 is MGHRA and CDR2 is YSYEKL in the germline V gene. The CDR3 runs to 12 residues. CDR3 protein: CASSQGNSPLHF. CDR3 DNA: TGCGCCAGCAGCCAAGGGAATTCACCCCTCCACTTT.

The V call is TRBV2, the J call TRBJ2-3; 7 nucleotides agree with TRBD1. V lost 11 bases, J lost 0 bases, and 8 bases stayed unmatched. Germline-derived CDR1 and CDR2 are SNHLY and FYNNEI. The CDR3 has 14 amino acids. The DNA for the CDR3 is TGTGCCGGCCGACAGGGATCTAGCACAGATACGCAGTATTTT. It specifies CAGRQGSSTDTQYF.

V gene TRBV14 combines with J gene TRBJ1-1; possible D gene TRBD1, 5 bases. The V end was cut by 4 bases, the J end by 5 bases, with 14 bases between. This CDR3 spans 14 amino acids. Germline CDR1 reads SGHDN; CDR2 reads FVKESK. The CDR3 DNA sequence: TGTGCCAGCAGCCTAAACGGGCGGACAACTGAAGCTTTCTTT. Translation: CASSLNGRTTEAFF.

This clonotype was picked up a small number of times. The CDR3 bases are TGTGCCAGCACCCAACAGGGGTTAGTAGGTCAGCCCCAGCATTTT. This encodes CASTQQGLVGQPQHF. The chain combines TRBV12-3 or TRBV12-4 with TRBJ1-5, with 7 nucleotides matching TRBD1. V lost 7 bases and J lost 6; bases outside the gene matches: 12. The CDR3 sequence is 15 residues long.

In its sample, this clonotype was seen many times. Written as DNA, the CDR3 is TGTGCCATCAGTCCCGGGACATCCAACTACGAGCAGTACTTC. Amino acids: CAISPGTSNYEQYF. This rearrangement joins TRBV10-3 to TRBJ2-7; tentatively, D is TRBD1 (6 bases). V lost 5 bases and J lost 3, with 14 bases in between. From germline, CDR1 is ENHRY and CDR2 SYGVKD. The CDR3 is 14 amino acids.

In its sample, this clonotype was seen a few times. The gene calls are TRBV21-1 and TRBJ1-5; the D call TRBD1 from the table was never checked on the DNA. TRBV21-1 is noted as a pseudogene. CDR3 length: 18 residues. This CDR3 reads CASSKPHRVGNSNQPQHF. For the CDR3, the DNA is TGTGCCAGCAGCAAACCCCACAGGGTGGGTAATAGCAATCAGCCCCAGCATTTT.

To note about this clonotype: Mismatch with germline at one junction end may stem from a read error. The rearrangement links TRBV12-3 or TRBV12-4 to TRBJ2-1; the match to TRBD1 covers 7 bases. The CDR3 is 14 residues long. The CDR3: CTSSLEGAVGEQFF. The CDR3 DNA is TGTACCAGCAGTTTAGAGGGGGCTGTAGGTGAGCAGTTCTTC.

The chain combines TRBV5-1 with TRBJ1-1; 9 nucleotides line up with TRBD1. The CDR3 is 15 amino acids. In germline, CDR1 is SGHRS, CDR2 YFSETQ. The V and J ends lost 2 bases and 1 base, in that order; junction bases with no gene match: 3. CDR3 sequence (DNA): TGCGCCAGCAGCTTTTCACAGGGGGCGAACACTGAAGCTTTCTTT. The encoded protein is CASSFSQGANTEAFF.

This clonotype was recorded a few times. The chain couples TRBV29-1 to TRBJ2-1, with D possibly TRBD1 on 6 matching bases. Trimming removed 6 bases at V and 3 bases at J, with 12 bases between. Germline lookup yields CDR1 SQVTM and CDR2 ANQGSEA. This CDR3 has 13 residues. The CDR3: CSVEWTDYNEQFF. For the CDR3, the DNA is TGCAGCGTAGAATGGACAGACTACAATGAGCAGTTCTTC.

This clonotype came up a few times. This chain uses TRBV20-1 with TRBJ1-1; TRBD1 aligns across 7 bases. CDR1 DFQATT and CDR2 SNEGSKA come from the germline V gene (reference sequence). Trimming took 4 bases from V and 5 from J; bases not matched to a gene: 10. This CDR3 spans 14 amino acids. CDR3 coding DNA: TGCAGTGCTAATAAAGACAGGGTTCGAACTGAAGCTTTCTTT. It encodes CSANKDRVRTEAFF.

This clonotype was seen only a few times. CDR3 loop: CASSLVSGAADTQYF. The CDR3 DNA is TGTGCCAGCAGCTTAGTTTCAGGGGCCGCAGATACGCAGTATTTT. The chain has TRBV11-1 and TRBJ2-3; TRBD1 is a possible D gene (6 bases). This CDR3 is built from 15 residues. Germline CDR1 SGHAT, CDR2 FQDESV (reference sequence). The V end was cut by 1 base, the J end by 4 bases, with 12 bases between.

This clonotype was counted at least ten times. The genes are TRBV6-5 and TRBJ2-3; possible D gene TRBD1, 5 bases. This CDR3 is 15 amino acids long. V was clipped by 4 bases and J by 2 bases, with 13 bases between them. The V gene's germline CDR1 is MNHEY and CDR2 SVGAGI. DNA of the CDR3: TGTGCCAGCAGTTCGCCGACAGAAAACACAGATACGCAGTATTTT. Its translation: CASSSPTENTDTQYF.

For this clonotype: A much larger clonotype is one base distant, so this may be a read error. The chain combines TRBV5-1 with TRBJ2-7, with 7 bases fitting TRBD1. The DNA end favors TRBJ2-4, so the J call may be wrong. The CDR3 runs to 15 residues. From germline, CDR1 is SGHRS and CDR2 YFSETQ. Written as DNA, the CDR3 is TGCGCCAACAGCGAGGACAGGATAGCCAAAAACATTCAGTACTTC. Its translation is CANSEDRIAKNIQYF.

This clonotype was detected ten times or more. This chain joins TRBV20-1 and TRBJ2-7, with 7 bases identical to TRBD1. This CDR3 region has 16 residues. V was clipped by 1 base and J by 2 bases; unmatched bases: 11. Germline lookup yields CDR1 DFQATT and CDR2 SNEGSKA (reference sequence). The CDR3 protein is CSARGGLRTGTYEQYF. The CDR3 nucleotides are TGCAGTGCTAGAGGAGGACTTAGGACAGGAACCTACGAGCAGTACTTC.

The CDR3 spells CASSPRRAGQPQHF. Written as DNA, the CDR3 is TGTGCCAGCAGTCCCCGGAGGGCTGGCCAGCCCCAGCATTTT. This chain uses TRBV6-5 with TRBJ1-5; D is uncertain. V was shortened by 5 bases and J by 7 bases, with 15 bases between the two germline ends. Germline loops: CDR1 MNHEY, CDR2 SVGAGI. CDR3 size: 14 residues.

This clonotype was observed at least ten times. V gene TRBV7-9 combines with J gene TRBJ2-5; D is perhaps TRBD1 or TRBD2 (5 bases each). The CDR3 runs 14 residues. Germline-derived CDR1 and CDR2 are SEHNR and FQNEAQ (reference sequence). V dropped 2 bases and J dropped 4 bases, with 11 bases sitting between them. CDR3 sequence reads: CASSLIGTLETQYF. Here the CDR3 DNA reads TGTGCCAGCAGCTTAATAGGGACGTTAGAGACCCAGTACTTC.

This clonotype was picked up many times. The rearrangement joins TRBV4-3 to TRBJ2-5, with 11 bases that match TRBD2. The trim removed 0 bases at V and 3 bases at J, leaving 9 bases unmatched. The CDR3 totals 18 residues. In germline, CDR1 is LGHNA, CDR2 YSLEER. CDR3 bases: TGCGCCAGCAGCCAAGACCTAGTACTAGCGGGAGTTAAAGAGACCCAGTACTTC. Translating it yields CASSQDLVLAGVKETQYF.

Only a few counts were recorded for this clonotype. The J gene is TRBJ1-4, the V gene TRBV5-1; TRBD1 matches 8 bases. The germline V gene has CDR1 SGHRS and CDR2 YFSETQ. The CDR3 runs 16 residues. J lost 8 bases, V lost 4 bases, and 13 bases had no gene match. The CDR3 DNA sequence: TGCGCCAGCAGCCCGGGGACAGGCCCTAAAGGGGAAAAACTGTTTTTT. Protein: CASSPGTGPKGEKLFF. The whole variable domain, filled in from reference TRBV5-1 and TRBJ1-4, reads KAGVTQTPRYLIKTRGQQVTLSCSPISGHRSVSWYQQTPGQGLQFLFEYFSETQRNKGNFPGRFSGRQFSNSRSEMNVSTLELGDSALYLCASSPGTGPKGEKLFFGSGTQLSVL.

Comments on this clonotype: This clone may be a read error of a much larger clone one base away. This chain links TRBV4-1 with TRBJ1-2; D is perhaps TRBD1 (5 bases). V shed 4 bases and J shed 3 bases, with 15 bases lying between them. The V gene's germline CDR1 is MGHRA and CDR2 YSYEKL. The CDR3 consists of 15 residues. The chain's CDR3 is CASSPETAIYYGYTF. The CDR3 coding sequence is TGCGCCAGCAGCCCCGAGACAGCTATATACTATGGCTACACCTTC.

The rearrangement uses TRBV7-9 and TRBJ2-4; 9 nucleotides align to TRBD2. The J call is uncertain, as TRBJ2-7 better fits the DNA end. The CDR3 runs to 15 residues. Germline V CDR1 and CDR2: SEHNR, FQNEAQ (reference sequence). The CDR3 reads CASSRRGAGGYEQYF. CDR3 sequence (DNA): TGTGCCAGCAGCCGCCGGGGAGCGGGGGGCTACGAGCAGTACTTC.

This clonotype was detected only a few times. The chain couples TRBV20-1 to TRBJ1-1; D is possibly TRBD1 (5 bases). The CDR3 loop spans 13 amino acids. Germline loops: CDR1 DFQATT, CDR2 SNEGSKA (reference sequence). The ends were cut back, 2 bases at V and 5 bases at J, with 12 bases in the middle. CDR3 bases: TGCAGTGCTAGACCTAGGACAAAGACTGAAGCTTTCTTT. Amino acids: CSARPRTKTEAFF.

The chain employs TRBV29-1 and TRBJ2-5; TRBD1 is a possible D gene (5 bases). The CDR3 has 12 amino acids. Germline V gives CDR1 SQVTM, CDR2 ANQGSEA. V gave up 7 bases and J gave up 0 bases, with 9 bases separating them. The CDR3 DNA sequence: TGCAGCGCAAAGGGGTACCAAGAGACCCAGTACTTC. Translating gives CSAKGYQETQYF.

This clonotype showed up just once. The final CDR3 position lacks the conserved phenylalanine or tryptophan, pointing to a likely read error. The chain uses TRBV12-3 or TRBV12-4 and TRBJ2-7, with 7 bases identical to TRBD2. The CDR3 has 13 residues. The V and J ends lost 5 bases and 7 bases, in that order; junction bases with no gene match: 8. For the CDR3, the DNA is TGTGCCAGCAGTCCCCAGGTAGCGGGTGAGCAGTACTTA. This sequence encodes CASSPQVAGEQYL.

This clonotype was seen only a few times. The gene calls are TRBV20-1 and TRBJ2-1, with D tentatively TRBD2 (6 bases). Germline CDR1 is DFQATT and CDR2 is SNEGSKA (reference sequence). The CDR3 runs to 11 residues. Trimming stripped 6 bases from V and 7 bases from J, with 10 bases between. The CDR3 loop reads CSAGLSNEQFF. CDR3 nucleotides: TGCAGTGCGGGACTCTCGAATGAGCAGTTCTTC.

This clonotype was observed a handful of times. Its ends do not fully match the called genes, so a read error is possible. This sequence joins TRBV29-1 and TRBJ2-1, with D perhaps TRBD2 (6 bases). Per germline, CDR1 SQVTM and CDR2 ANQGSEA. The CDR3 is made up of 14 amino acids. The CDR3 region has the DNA TGCAGCGCCATCCGGGACTTCGACTACAATAAGCAGTTCTTC. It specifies CSAIRDFDYNKQFF.

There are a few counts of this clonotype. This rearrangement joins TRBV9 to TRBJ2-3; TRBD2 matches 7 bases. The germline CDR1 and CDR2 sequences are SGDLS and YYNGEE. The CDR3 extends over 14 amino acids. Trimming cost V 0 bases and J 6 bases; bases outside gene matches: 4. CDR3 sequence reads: CASSVVAGVDTQYF. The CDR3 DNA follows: TGTGCCAGCAGCGTAGTGGCGGGAGTTGATACGCAGTATTTT.

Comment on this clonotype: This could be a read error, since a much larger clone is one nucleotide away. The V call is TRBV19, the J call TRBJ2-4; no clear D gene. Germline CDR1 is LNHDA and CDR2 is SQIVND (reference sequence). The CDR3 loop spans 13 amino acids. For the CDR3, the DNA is TGTGTCAGTAGTACCGCAGGCAAAAACATTCAGTACTTC. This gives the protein CVSSTAGKNIQYF.

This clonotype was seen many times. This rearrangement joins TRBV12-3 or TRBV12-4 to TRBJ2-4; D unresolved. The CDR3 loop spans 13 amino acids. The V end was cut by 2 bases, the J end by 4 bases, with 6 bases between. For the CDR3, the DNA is TGTGCCAGCAGTTTAAATGCGAAAAACATTCAGTACTTC. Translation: CASSLNAKNIQYF.